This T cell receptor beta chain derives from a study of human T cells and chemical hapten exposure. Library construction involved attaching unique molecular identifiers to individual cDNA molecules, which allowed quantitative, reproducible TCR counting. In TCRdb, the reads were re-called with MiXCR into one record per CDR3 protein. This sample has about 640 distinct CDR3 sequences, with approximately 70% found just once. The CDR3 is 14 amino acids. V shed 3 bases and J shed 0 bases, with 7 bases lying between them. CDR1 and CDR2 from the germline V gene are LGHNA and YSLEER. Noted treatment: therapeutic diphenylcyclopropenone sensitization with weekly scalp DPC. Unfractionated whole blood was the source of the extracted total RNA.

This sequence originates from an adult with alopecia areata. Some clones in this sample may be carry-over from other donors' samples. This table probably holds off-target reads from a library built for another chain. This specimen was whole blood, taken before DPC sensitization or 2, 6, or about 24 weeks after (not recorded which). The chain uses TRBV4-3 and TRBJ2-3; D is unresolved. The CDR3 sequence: CASSQGSSTDTQYF. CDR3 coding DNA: TGCGCCAGCAGCCAGGGTAGCAGCACAGATACGCAGTATTTT.